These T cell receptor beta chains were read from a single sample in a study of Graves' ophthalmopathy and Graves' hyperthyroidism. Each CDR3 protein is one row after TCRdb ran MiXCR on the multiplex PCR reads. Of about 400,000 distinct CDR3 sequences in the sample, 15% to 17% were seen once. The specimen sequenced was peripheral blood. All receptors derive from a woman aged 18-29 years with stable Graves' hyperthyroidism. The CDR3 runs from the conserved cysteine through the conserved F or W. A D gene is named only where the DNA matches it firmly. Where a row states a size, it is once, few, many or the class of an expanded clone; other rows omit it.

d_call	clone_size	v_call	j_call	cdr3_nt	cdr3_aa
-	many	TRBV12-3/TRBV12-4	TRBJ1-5	TGTGCCAGCAGTTTAGTTACCCCCCTGCGGGGTAGCAATCAGCCCCAGCATTTT	CASSLVTPLRGSNQPQHF
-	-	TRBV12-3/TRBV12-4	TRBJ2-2	TGTGCCAGCACCCTGGGACAGAACACCGGGGAGCTGTTTTTT	CASTLGQNTGELFF
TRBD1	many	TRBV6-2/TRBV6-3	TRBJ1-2	TGTGCCAGCAGGCCCACAGGGGGCGAGGTTGGCTACACCTTC	CASRPTGGEVGYTF
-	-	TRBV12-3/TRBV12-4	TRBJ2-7	TGTGCCAGCAGTTTTTACCGGGACTCCTACGAGCAGTACTTC	CASSFYRDSYEQYF
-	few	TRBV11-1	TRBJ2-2	TGTGCCAGCAGCCGAGCCGAGGGGTTTGCGAACACCGGGGAGCTGTTTTTT	CASSRAEGFANTGELFF
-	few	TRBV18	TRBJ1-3	TGTGCCAGCTCACCCCTGGAGAGCTCTGGAAACACCATATATTTT	CASSPLESSGNTIYF
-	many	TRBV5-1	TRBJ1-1	TGCGCCAGCAGCCCGGGGACCCACACTGAAGCTTTCTTT	CASSPGTHTEAFF
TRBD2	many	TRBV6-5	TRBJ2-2	TGTGCCAGCAGTTACTCTCTAGCGGACTCGAACACCGGGGAGCTGTTTTTT	CASSYSLADSNTGELFF
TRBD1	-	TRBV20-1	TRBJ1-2	TGCAGTGCTAAAAAGACAGACAGGGGTGGCTACACCTTC	CSAKKTDRGGYTF
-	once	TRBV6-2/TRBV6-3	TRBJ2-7	TGTGCCAGCAGTTACTCCCCCGACGGCCCCTACGAGCAGTACTTC	CASSYSPDGPYEQYF
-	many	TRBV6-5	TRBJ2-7	TGTGCCAGCAAAGACCGGACATCCTACGAGCAGTACTTC	CASKDRTSYEQYF
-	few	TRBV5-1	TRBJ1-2	TGCGCCAGCAGGTGGAGCAGTAGCTATGGCTACACCTTC	CASRWSSSYGYTF
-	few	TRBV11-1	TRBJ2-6	TGTGCCAGCAGCTTAGCAGTGGACTCTGGGGCCAACGTCCTGACTTTC	CASSLAVDSGANVLTF
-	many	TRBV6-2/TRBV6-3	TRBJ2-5	TGTGCCAGCAGCAATCAAGAGACCCAGTACTTC	CASSNQETQYF
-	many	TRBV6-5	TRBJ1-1	TGTGCCAGCAGTTACATAGGAGTTAACACTGAAGCTTTCTTT	CASSYIGVNTEAFF
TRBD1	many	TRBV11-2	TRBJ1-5	TGTGCCAGCAGCCCCCGGACAGGGGTTGAGGTTAGCAATCAGCCCCAGCATTTT	CASSPRTGVEVSNQPQHF